This note documents a single T cell receptor beta chain sequence. Its antigen is as yet unknown. The V gene end was trimmed by 3 bases and the J gene end by 8 bases; junction bases not matched to a gene: 9. The CDR3 contains 14 residues. Germline-derived CDR1 and CDR2 are SGDLS and YYNGEE. This sample stems from a study of PD-1 blockade in classical Hodgkin lymphoma. Findings of the study overall: While CD8+ TCR diversity did not rise significantly by C4D1, CD4+ TCR diversity did. Partial responders and progressors had significantly lower baseline TCR diversity. In newly diagnosed patients, baseline TCR diversity was reportedly below that of healthy donors.

Data came from immunoSEQ multiplex PCR; TCRdb stores just in-frame clones and leaves some out. In the table there are roughly 49,000 clones, 90% of which are singletons. The time point: cycle 4 day 1 (C4D1), after five to seven weeks of nivolumab. Every one of the patients relapsed after autologous stem cell transplantation (brentuximab vedotin exposure was variable). Classifying best responses yielded complete response, partial response or progressive disease. The input for sequencing was peripheral blood mononuclear cells (PBMCs), taken before the fourth cycle of nivolumab. The sequence derives from a human donor with classical Hodgkin lymphoma. The gene calls are TRBV9 and TRBJ1-1; 8 bases are shared with TRBD1. The CDR3 coding sequence is TGTGCCAGCAGCGAAACAGGGGGAGGGGAGGAAGCTTTCTTT. The encoded protein is CASSETGGGEEAFF.